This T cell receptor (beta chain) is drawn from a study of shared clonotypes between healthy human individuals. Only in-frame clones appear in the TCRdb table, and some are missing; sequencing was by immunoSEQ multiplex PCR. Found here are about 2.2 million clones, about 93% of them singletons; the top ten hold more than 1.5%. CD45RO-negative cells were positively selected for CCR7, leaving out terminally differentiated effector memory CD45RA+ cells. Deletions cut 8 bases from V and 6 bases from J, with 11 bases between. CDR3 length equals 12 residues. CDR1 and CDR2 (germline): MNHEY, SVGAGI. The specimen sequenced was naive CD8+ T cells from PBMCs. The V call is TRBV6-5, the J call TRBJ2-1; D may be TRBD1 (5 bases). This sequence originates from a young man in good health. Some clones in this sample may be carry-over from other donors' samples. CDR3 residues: CASGAGFNEQFF. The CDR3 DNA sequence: TGTGCCAGCGGGGCCGGGTTCAATGAGCAGTTCTTC.